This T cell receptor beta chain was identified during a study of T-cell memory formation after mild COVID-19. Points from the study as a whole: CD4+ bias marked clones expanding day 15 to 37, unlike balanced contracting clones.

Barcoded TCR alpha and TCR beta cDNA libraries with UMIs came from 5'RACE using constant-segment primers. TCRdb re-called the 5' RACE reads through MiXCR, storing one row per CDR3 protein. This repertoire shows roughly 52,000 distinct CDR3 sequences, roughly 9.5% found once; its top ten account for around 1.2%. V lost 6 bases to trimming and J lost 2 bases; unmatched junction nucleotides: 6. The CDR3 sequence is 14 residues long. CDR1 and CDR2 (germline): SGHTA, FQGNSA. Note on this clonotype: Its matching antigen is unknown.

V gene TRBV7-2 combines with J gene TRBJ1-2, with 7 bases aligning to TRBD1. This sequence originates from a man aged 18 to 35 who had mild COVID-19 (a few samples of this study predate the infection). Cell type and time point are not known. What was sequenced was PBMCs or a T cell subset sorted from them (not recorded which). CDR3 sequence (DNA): TGTGCCAGCAGTCGCATACAGGGGAACTATGGCTACACCTTC. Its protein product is CASSRIQGNYGYTF.